The T cell receptor beta chain described here comes from a study of early T cells in non-severe SARS-CoV-2 infection. Across the whole study: Sequenced bulk RNA came from whole blood that was unsorted, and chains were unpaired.

CDR1 is LGHDT and CDR2 is YNNKEL in the germline V gene (reference sequence). The CDR3 length is 16 residues. V was clipped by 2 bases and J by 4 bases, with 17 bases between them. This clonotype appeared a few times. Each cDNA molecule carried a unique molecular identifier. Each CDR3 protein is one row after TCRdb ran MiXCR on the 5' RACE reads. The data contain approximately 77,000 distinct CDR3 sequences, roughly 15% of them singletons. This TCR derives from an adult who was a healthcare worker with PCR-confirmed SARS-CoV-2 infection or an uninfected control (not recorded which). The sample comprised whole blood. This rearrangement joins TRBV3-1 to TRBJ2-5; the D is unclear. CDR3 in amino acids: CASSQRAWRGRETQYF. The CDR3 bases are TGTGCCAGCAGCCAAAGGGCATGGCGTGGCAGAGAGACCCAGTACTTC.